The 16 T cell receptor beta chains given below trace back to one sample, sequenced in a study of human T cells and chemical hapten exposure. A single record per CDR3 protein comes from TCRdb applying MiXCR to the 5' RACE reads. The sample lists roughly 120,000 distinct CDR3 sequences; approximately 19% were seen once. Total RNA was extracted from unfractionated whole blood. These receptors were taken from a human donor in good health.

This clonotype was seen only a few times. The rearrangement links TRBV11-2 to TRBJ2-1; 12 nucleotides align to TRBD2. Germline V CDR1 and CDR2: SGHAT, FQNNGV. CDR3 length: 18 residues. The junction had 17 bases not matched to a gene; V was cut back by 5 bases and J by 9 bases. DNA for the CDR3: TGTGCCAGCAGCCTGACTGGGACCAGACTAGCGGGAGACAGTGAGCAGTTCTTC. This translates into CASSLTGTRLAGDSEQFF.

This chain uses TRBV9 with TRBJ2-3, with D possibly matching TRBD1 (6 bases). V dropped 2 bases and J dropped 0 bases, with 10 bases sitting between them. The CDR3 loop spans 15 amino acids. CDR1 SGDLS and CDR2 YYNGEE come from the germline V gene. CDR3 loop: CASSVQGISTDTQYF. CDR3 sequence (DNA): TGTGCCAGCAGCGTTCAGGGGATCAGCACAGATACGCAGTATTTT.

The chain combines TRBV4-1 with TRBJ2-1; 7 nucleotides match TRBD1. The CDR3 has 14 amino acids. CDR1 and CDR2 from the germline V gene are MGHRA and YSYEKL. The J segment lost 7 bases and the V segment lost 2 bases, leaving 5 bases of the junction unmatched. The CDR3 loop reads CASSQRTGQNEQFF. DNA for the CDR3: TGCGCCAGCAGCCAAAGGACAGGACAAAATGAGCAGTTCTTC.

V usage is TRBV27 and J usage is TRBJ2-5; D is possibly TRBD1 or TRBD2 (5 bases each). The CDR3 loop spans 14 amino acids. Trimming left V 4 bases short and J 2 bases short, with 11 bases between. Per germline, CDR1 MNHEY and CDR2 SMNVEV (reference sequence). CDR3 amino acids: CASSYSGPQETQYF. The CDR3 DNA reads TGTGCCAGCAGTTATTCGGGACCACAAGAGACCCAGTACTTC.

The rearrangement links TRBV11-2 to TRBJ2-1; D uncertain. The V gene lost 8 bases and the J gene lost 7 bases, with 6 bases spanning the gap. In germline, CDR1 is SGHAT, CDR2 FQNNGV. The CDR3 covers 10 residues. The DNA of the CDR3 is TGTGCCAGCGCGGCTAATGAGCAGTTCTTC. It encodes CASAANEQFF. The variable domain in full, completed from reference TRBV11-2 and TRBJ2-1, reads EAGVAQSPRYKIIEKRQSVAFWCNPISGHATLYWYQQILGQGPKLLIQFQNNGVVDDSQLPKDRFSAERLKGVDSTLKIQPAKLEDSAVYLCASAANEQFFGPGTRLTVL.

The J gene is TRBJ2-3, the V gene TRBV28; TRBD2 aligns across 8 bases. This CDR3 has 14 residues. Germline trimming cut 10 bases from V and 0 bases from J; bases unmatched to any gene: 6. In germline, CDR1 is MDHEN, CDR2 SYDVKM. For the CDR3, the DNA is TGTGCCACCGGGGGGGTTTCTAGCACAGATACGCAGTATTTT. This codes for CATGGVSSTDTQYF.

This sequence joins TRBV28 and TRBJ2-4; 7 bases line up with TRBD2. Trimming at V came to 11 bases and at J to 1 base, leaving 8 bases not matched to a gene. This CDR3 comprises 14 residues. CDR1 is MDHEN and CDR2 is SYDVKM in the germline V gene. The CDR3 nucleotides read TGTGCCGTCAGGGAGGGGATGGCCAAAAACATTCAGTACTTC. Amino acids: CAVREGMAKNIQYF.

The V and J genes are TRBV7-9 and TRBJ2-7; D uncertain. Between the trimmed V and J ends, which lost 1 base and 5 bases, there was a span of 9 bases. CDR3 length equals 13 residues. CDR1 is SEHNR, CDR2 FQNEAQ, per germline (reference sequence). Written as DNA, the CDR3 is TGTGCCAGCAGCTTAGTCCGAACCGACGAGCAGTACTTC. Protein: CASSLVRTDEQYF.

The chain recombines TRBV6-2 or TRBV6-3 with TRBJ1-5; 12 nucleotides match TRBD1. Germline lookup yields CDR1 MNHEY and CDR2 SVGEGT. Losses at the gene ends were 5 bases for V and 5 bases for J; bases not matched to a gene: 7. This CDR3 has 16 residues. The CDR3 is CASSPSGTGGDQPQHF. The CDR3 region has the DNA TGTGCCAGCAGTCCCTCCGGGACAGGGGGCGATCAGCCCCAGCATTTT.

This clonotype turned up a few times. The chain has TRBV10-2 and TRBJ1-4; 7 bases map to TRBD1. V shed 7 bases, J shed 8 bases, and the junction held 7 bases outside the gene matches. The CDR3 extends over 13 amino acids. From germline, CDR1 is WSHSY and CDR2 SAAADI. CDR3 residues: CASNPGGREKLFF. In DNA, the CDR3 is TGCGCCAGCAATCCAGGGGGGCGGGAAAAACTGTTTTTT.

The genes are TRBV7-8 and TRBJ2-6; tentatively, D is TRBD1 or TRBD2 (5 bases each). Germline V gene lookup returns CDR1 SGHVS and CDR2 FQNEAQ. Trimming shortened V by 2 bases and J by 4 bases, and 15 bases separated the two germline ends. The CDR3 has 17 residues. For the CDR3, the DNA is TGTGCCAGCAGCTTATATAGGGGAGCCGGCGGGGCCAACGTCCTGACTTTC. Translated, it gives CASSLYRGAGGANVLTF.

This clonotype was recorded a few times. The V call is TRBV20-1, the J call TRBJ2-4, with a weak D call TRBD2 (6 bases). Per the germline V gene, CDR1 is DFQATT and CDR2 is SNEGSKA (reference sequence). The CDR3 is made up of 14 amino acids. The V end lost 6 bases, the J end lost 5 bases, and 17 bases lay between the germline ends. The chain's CDR3 is CSAPVWGRQNIQYF. The CDR3 coding sequence is TGCAGTGCCCCCGTTTGGGGGAGGCAAAACATTCAGTACTTC.

The rearrangement links TRBV12-3 or TRBV12-4 to TRBJ1-1, with 9 bases lining up with TRBD1. The CDR3 is made up of 12 amino acids. The junction had 3 bases not matched to a gene; V was cut back by 3 bases and J by 10 bases. DNA for the CDR3: TGTGCCAGCAGTTTGGGACAGGGAAGAGCTTTCTTT. Translation: CASSLGQGRAFF.

This clonotype came up a few times. The chain employs TRBV11-1 and TRBJ2-7; D unclear. Trimming shortened V by 6 bases and J by 2 bases, and 14 bases separated the two germline ends. The CDR3 contains 14 residues. The germline CDR1 and CDR2 sequences are SGHAT and FQDESV (reference sequence). CDR3 bases: TGTGCCAGCAGTTCCGCTTCGGTTGCCTACGAGCAGTACTTC. This encodes CASSSASVAYEQYF.

This clonotype was observed a handful of times. This chain connects TRBV25-1 to TRBJ1-1; 8 bases agree with TRBD1. J was trimmed by 2 bases and V by 6 bases; bases with no gene match: 8. The CDR3 has 15 amino acids. The germline CDR1 and CDR2 sequences are MGHDK and SYGVNS. Here the CDR3 reads CASREEGQENTEAFF. DNA of the CDR3: TGTGCCAGCAGGGAGGAGGGACAGGAAAACACTGAAGCTTTCTTT.

This chain links TRBV30 with TRBJ1-6, with 9 positions matching TRBD1. The junction had 3 bases not matched to a gene; V was cut back by 0 bases and J by 6 bases. The CDR3 consists of 15 residues. CDR1 is GTSNPN, CDR2 SVGIG, per germline (reference sequence). This CDR3 reads CAWSVQGQGNSPLHF. CDR3 coding DNA: TGTGCCTGGAGTGTACAGGGACAGGGTAATTCACCCCTCCACTTT.